A single sample gave rise to the 6 T cell receptor beta chains below, sequenced in a study of T cells after yellow fever vaccination. TCRdb ran MiXCR on the 5' RACE reads and lists one entry per CDR3 protein. This sample has almost 600,000 distinct CDR3 sequences, with roughly 12% found just once. Here the sequenced sample was PBMCs, taken on the day of the yellow fever booster vaccination. These receptor sequences come from a man aged 25-40 years who received the YFV17D yellow fever vaccine.

This clonotype was picked up a small number of times. The chain uses TRBV5-6 and TRBJ2-2; possible D gene TRBD1, 6 bases. The germline gives CDR1 SGHDT, CDR2 YYEEEE. The length of the CDR3 is 18 residues. V lost 2 bases, J lost 0 bases, and 17 bases lay in between. The CDR3 region is CASSFRQARLANTGELFF. The CDR3 coding sequence is TGTGCCAGCAGCTTTCGACAGGCCCGACTCGCGAACACCGGGGAGCTGTTTTTT.

This chain joins TRBV5-1 and TRBJ2-1, with 9 bases fitting TRBD1. CDR3 length equals 15 residues. V lost 1 base to trimming and J lost 3 bases; unmatched junction nucleotides: 2. Germline CDR1 reads SGHRS; CDR2 reads YFSETQ. The CDR3 is CASSLLDRGYNEQFF. CDR3 DNA: TGCGCCAGCAGCTTGTTGGACAGGGGCTACAATGAGCAGTTCTTC.

This sequence joins TRBV14 and TRBJ2-1, with a possible D match to TRBD2 (6 bases). CDR1 and CDR2 (germline): SGHDN, FVKESK. Trimming took off 1 base at V and 0 bases at J, with 19 bases between the two ends. The CDR3 spans 19 residues. The CDR3 DNA reads TGTGCCAGCAGCCAAGCGGACTCTAGCGCCCTTAACTCCTACAATGAGCAGTTCTTC. Translating it yields CASSQADSSALNSYNEQFF.

This clonotype was seen a single time. The chain has TRBV29-1 and TRBJ1-1, with 7 bases matching TRBD1. The CDR3 loop spans 13 amino acids. Germline trimming cut 6 bases from V and 11 bases from J; bases unmatched to any gene: 15. CDR1 and CDR2 (germline): SQVTM, ANQGSEA. The CDR3 DNA follows: TGCAGCGTCCCCTCTCCGGGACAGCCTCGGGCTTTCTTT. It encodes CSVPSPGQPRAFF.

This clonotype came up a few times. CDR3 amino acids: CASSRREREGSTDTQYF. DNA for the CDR3: TGTGCCAGCAGCCGCCGGGAGCGGGAGGGTAGCACAGATACGCAGTATTTT. The chain joins TRBV7-6 to TRBJ2-3, with 10 bases fitting TRBD2. CDR1 and CDR2 from the germline V gene are SGHVS and FNYEAQ. The CDR3 is 17 residues long. The V and J ends lost 5 bases and 0 bases, in that order; junction bases with no gene match: 8.

The CDR3 DNA reads TGTGCTAGTGGTTTGGCCAGCAAAAATACGCAGTATTTT. As protein: CASGLASKNTQYF. This chain connects TRBV12-5 to TRBJ2-3; no clear D. Trimming stripped 1 base from V and 7 bases from J, with 9 bases between. Germline CDR1 LGHNT, CDR2 FRNRAP. The CDR3 length is 13 residues.